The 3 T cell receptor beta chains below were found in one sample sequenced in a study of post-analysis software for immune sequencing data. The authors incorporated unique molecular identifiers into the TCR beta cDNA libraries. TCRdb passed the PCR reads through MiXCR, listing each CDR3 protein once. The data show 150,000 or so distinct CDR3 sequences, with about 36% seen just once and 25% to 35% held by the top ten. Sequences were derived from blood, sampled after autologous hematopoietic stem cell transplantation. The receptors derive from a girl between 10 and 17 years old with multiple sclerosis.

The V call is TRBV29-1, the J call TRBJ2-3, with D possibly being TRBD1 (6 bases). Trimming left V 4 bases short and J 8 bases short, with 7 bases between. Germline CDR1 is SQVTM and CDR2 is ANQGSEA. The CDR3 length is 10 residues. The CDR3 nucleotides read TGCAGCGTTGGAGGGGGTACGCAGTATTTT. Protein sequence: CSVGGGTQYF.

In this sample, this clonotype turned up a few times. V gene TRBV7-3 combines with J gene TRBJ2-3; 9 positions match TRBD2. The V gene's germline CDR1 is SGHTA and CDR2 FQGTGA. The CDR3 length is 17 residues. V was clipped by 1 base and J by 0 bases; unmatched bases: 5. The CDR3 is CASSLKGLAGSTDTQYF. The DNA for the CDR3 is TGTGCCAGCAGCTTAAAAGGGCTAGCGGGAAGCACAGATACGCAGTATTTT.

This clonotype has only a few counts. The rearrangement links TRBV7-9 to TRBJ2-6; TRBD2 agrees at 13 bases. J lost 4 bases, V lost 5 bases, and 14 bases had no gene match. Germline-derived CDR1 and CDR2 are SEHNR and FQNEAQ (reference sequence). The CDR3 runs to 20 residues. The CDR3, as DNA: TGTGCCAGCAGCCCTGGACTAGCGGGAGCGGTTTACTCCGGGGCCAACGTCCTGACTTTC. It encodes CASSPGLAGAVYSGANVLTF.